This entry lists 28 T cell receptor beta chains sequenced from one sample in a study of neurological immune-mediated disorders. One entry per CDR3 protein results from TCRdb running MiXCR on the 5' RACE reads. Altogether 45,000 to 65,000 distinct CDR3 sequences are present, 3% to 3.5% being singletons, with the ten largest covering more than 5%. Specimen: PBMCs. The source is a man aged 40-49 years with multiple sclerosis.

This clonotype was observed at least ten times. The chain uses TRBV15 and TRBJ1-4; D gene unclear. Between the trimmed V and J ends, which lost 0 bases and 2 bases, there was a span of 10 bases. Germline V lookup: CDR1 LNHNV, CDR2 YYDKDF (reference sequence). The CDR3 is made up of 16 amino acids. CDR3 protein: CATSRDVEMTNEKLFF. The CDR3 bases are TGTGCCACCAGCAGAGATGTGGAGATGACTAATGAAAAACTGTTTTTT.

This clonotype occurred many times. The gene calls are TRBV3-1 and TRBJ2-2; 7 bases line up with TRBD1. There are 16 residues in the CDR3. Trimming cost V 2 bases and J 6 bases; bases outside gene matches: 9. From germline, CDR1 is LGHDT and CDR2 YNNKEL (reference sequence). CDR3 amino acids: CASSQTGAVWSGELFF. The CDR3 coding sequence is TGTGCCAGCAGCCAAACAGGGGCGGTTTGGTCCGGGGAGCTGTTTTTT.

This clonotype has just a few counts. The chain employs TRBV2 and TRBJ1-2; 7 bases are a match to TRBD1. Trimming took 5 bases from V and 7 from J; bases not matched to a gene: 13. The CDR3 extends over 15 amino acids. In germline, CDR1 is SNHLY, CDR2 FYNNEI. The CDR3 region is CASSPTGDGISGYTF. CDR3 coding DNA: TGTGCCAGCAGTCCTACAGGGGATGGTATATCTGGCTACACCTTC.

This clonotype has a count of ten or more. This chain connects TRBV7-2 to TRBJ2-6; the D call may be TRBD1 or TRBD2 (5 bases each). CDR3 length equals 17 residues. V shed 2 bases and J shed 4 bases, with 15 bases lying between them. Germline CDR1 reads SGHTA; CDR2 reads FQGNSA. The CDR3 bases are TGTGCCAGCAGCTTAATCTCTCGAGGGGCCGGGGCCAACGTCCTGACTTTC. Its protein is CASSLISRGAGANVLTF.

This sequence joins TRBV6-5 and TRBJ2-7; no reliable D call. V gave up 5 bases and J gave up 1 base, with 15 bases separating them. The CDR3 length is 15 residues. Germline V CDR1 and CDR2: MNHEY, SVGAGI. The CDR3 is CASSLSAPPSYEQYF. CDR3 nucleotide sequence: TGTGCCAGCAGTCTAAGCGCCCCGCCATCCTACGAGCAGTACTTC.

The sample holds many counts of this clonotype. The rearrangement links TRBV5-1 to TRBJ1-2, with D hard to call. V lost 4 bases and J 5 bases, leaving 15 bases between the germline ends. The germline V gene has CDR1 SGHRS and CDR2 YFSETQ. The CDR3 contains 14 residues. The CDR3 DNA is TGCGCCAGCAGCGAGAACGTCGGTCTATATGGCTACACCTTC. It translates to CASSENVGLYGYTF.

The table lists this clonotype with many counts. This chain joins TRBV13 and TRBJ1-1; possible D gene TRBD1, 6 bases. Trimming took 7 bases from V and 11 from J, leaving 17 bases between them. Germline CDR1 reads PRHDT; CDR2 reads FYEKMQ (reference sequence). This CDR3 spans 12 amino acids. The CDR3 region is CASTLGGQMAFF. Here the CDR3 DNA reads TGTGCCAGCACCCTCGGCGGACAGATGGCTTTCTTT.

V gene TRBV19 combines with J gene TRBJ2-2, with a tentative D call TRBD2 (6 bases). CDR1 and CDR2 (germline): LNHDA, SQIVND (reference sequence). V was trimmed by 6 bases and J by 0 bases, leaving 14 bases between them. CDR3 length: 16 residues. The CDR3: CASSAGRASNTGELFF. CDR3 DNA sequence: TGTGCCAGTAGCGCGGGAAGGGCTTCGAACACCGGGGAGCTGTTTTTT.

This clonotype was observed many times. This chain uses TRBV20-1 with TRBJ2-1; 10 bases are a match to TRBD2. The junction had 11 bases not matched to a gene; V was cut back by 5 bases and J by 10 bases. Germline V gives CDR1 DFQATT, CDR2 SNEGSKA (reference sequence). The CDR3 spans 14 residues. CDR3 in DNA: TGCAGTGCTTTCGCCGGGACTAGCGTAGGCGAGCAGTTCTTC. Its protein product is CSAFAGTSVGEQFF.

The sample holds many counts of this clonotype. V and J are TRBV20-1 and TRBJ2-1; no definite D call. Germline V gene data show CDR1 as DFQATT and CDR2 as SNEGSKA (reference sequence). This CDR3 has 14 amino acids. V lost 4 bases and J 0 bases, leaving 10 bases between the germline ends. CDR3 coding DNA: TGCAGTGCTACCGACCAGAGCTCCTACAATGAGCAGTTCTTC. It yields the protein CSATDQSSYNEQFF.

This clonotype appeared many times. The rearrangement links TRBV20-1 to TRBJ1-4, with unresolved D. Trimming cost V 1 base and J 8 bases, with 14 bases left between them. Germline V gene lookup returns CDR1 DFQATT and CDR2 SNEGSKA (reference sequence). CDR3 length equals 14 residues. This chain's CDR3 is CSARGAIDGEKLFF. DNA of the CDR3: TGCAGTGCTAGAGGTGCCATTGACGGGGAAAAACTGTTTTTT.

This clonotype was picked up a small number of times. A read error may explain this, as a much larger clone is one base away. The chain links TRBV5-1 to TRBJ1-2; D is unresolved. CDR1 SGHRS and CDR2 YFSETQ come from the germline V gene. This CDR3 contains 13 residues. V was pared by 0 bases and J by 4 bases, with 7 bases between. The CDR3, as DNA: TGCGCCAGCAGCTTGGATAAGAGCTATGGCTACACCTTC. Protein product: CASSLDKSYGYTF.

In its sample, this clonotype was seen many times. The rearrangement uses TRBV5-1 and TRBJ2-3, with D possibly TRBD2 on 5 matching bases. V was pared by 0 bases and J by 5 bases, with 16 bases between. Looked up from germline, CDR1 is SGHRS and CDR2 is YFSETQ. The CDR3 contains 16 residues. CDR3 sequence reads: CASSLGSSSVGDTQYF. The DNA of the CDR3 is TGCGCCAGCAGCTTGGGGTCTAGCTCGGTTGGAGATACGCAGTATTTT.

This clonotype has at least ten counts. The CDR3 region is CATPGSTNEKLFF. The CDR3 nucleotides are TGTGCCACCCCCGGGTCAACTAATGAAAAACTGTTTTTT. This sequence joins TRBV6-4 and TRBJ1-4; D call uncertain. The CDR3 extends over 13 amino acids. Per germline, CDR1 MRHNA and CDR2 SNTAGT. V lost 10 bases, J lost 0 bases, and 9 bases lay in between.

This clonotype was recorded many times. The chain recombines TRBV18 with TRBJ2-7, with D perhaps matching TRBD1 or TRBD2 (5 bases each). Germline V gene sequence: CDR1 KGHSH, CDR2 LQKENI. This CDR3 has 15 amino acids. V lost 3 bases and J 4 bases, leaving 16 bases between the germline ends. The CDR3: CASSPRDGGRYEQYF. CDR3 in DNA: TGTGCCAGCTCACCTAGGGACGGTGGCCGATACGAGCAGTACTTC.

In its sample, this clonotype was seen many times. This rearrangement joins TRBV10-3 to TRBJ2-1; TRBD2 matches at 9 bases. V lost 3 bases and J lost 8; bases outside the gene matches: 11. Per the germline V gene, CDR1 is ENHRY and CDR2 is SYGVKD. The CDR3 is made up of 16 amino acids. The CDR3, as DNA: TGTGCCATCAGTGACGGGCTAGCGGGGCCGGGCGATGAGCAGTTCTTC. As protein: CAISDGLAGPGDEQFF.

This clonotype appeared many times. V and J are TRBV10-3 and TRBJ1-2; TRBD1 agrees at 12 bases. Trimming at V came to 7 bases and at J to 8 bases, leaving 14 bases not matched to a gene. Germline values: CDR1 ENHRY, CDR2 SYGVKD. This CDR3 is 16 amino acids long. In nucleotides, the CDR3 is TGTGCCATCAACTCCTCTCCGGGACAGGGGGCGGAGGGCTACACCTTC. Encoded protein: CAINSSPGQGAEGYTF.

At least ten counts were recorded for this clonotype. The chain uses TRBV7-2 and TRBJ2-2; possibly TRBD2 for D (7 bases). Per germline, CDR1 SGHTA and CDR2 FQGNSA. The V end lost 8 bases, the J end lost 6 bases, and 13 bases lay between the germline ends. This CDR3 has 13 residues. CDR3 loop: CASRRGPAGELFF. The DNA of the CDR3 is TGTGCCAGCCGGCGGGGGCCGGCCGGGGAGCTGTTTTTT.

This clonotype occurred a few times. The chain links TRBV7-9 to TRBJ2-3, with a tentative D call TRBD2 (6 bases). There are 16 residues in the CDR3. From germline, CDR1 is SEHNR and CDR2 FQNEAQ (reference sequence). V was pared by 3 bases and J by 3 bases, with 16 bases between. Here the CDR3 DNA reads TGTGCCAGCAGCTTGGCGGACGGGACTGGGACAGATACGCAGTATTTT. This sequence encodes CASSLADGTGTDTQYF. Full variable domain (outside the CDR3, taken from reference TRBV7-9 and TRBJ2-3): DTGVSQNPRHKITKRGQNVTFRCDPISEHNRLYWYRQTLGQGPEFLTYFQNEAQLEKSRLLSDRFSAERPKGSFSTLEIQRTEQGDSAMYLCASSLADGTGTDTQYFGPGTRLTVL.

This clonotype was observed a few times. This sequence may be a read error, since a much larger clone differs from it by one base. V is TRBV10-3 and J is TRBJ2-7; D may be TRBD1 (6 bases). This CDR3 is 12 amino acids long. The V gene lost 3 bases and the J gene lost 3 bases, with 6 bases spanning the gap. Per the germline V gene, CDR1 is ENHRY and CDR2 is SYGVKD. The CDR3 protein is CAISEGGYEQYF. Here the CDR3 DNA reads TGTGCCATCAGTGAAGGGGGCTACGAGCAGTACTTC.

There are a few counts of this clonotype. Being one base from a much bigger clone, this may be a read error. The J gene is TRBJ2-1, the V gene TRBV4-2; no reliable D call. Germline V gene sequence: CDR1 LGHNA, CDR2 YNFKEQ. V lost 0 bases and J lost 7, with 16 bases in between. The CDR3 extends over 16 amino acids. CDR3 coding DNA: TGTGCCAGCAGCCAAGATGGGATTGGAATGAGTAATGAGCAGTTCTTC. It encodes CASSQDGIGMSNEQFF.

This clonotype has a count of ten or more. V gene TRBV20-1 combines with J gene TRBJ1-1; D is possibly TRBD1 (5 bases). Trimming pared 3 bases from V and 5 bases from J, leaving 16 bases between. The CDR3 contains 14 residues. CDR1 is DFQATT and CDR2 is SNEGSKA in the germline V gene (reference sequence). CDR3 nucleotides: TGCAGTGCTAGCGCGGGTGGTGGGGGGACTGAAGCTTTCTTT. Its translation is CSASAGGGGTEAFF.

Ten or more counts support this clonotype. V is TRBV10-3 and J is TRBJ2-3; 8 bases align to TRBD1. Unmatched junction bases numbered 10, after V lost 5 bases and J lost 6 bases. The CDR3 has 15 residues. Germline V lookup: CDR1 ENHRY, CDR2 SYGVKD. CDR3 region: CAISKSQGASDTQYF. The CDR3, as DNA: TGTGCCATCAGTAAAAGCCAGGGGGCATCGGATACGCAGTATTTT.

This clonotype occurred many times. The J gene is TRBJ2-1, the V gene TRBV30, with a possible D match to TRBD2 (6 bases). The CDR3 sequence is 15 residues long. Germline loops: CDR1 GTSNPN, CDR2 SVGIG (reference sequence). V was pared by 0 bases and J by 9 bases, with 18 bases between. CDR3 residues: CAWSVLGTYASEQFF. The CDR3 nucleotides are TGTGCCTGGAGTGTACTAGGGACTTACGCTAGTGAGCAGTTCTTC. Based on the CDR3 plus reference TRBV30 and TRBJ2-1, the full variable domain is SQTIHQWPATLVQPVGSPLSLECTVEGTSNPNLYWYRQAAGRGLQLLFYSVGIGQISSEVPQNLSASRPQDRQFILSSKKLLLSDSGFYLCAWSVLGTYASEQFFGPGTRLTVL.

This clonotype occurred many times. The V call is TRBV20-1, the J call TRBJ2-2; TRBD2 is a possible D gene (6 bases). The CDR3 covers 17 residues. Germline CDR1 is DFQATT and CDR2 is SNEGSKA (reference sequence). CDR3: CATIREGGAINTGELFF. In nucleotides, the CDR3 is TGCGCTACGATAAGGGAAGGAGGGGCCATAAACACCGGGGAGCTGTTTTTT.

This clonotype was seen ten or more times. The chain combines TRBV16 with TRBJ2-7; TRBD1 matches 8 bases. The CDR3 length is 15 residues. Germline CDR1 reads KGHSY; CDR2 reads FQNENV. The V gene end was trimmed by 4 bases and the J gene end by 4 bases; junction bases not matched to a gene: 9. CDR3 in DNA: TGTGCCAGCAGCCTTTTGACAGGGGTCTATTACGAGCAGTACTTC. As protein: CASSLLTGVYYEQYF.

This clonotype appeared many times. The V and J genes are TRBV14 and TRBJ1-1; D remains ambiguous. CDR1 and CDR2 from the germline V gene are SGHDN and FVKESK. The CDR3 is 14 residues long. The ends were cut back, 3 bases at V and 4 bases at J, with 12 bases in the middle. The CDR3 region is CASSHGVLGTEAFF. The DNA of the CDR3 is TGTGCCAGCAGCCACGGGGTCTTGGGCACTGAAGCTTTCTTT.

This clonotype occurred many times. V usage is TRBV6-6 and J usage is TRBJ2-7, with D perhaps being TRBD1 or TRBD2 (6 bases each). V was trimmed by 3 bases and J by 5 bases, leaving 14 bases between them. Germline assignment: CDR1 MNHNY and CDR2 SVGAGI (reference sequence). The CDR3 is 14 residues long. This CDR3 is CASSYITGRNEQYF. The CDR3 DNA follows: TGTGCCAGCAGTTATATAACAGGGAGGAACGAGCAGTACTTC.